This entry describes one T cell receptor (beta chain). This sample was included in a study of patients and donors after allogeneic stem cell transplantation. MiXCR, applied by TCRdb to the RT-PCR reads, yields one record per CDR3 protein. The sample has fewer than 200,000 distinct CDR3 sequences; 30% are singletons. The V and J ends lost 2 bases and 5 bases respectively, with 13 bases between them. The germline CDR1 and CDR2 sequences are SGHDT and YYEEEE. The CDR3 length is 14 residues. The TCR comes from a human donor who was either an allogeneic HSCT recipient or a stem cell or donor lymphocyte infusion donor (not recorded which). It is not recorded whose cells these are; they may come from a transplant donor. The gene calls are TRBV5-6 and TRBJ1-1; D is perhaps TRBD1 (5 bases). The source material was blood, either unsorted or a sorted T cell fraction (not recorded which). The CDR3 DNA is TGTGCCAGCAGCTTTGGACTGGAGGGGACTGAAGCTTTCTTT. This encodes CASSFGLEGTEAFF. Full variable domain (remainder filled in from reference TRBV5-6 and TRBJ1-1): DAGVTQSPTHLIKTRGQQVTLRCSPKSGHDTVSWYQQALGQGPQFIFQYYEEEERQRGNFPDRFSGHQFPNYSSELNVNALLLGDSALYLCASSFGLEGTEAFFGQGTRLTVV.